This T cell receptor (beta chain) originates from a study of T cell responses to AZD1222 COVID-19 vaccine. Researchers grouped second doses given at about 4 or about 12 weeks into one pool. Germline lookup yields CDR1 SEHNR and CDR2 FQNEAQ (reference sequence). Trimming cost V 5 bases and J 7 bases; bases outside gene matches: 4. The CDR3 loop spans 13 amino acids. This clone was picked up one time. What it binds is not known. The protocol was immunoSEQ multiplex PCR, while the TCRdb copy is restricted to in-frame clones and leaves out a portion. Found here are about 160,000 clones, roughly 90% of them singletons; the top ten hold 4% to 5.5%. Study-wide results and caveats: The number of AZD1222 recipients seropositive at baseline was only 5 to 7.

Specimen: peripheral blood, collected 28 days after the second AZD1222 dose. This TCR came from an adult who received the AZD1222 COVID-19 vaccine. The rearrangement uses TRBV7-9 and TRBJ2-2, with 7 bases matching TRBD1. The DNA of the CDR3 is TGTGCCAGCAGCGCCAGGACAGGCGGGGAGCTGTTTTTT. This gives the protein CASSARTGGELFF.